One and the same sample provided the 8 T cell receptor beta chains below, sequenced in a study of blood T cell repertoires in COVID-19. The method was immunoSEQ multiplex PCR; TCRdb's version includes in-frame clones alone and lacks a portion of them. The sample consists of fewer than 350,000 clones, around 81% of them appearing once. Sequencing was performed on peripheral blood. Every receptor here comes from an older woman with active or convalescent COVID-19.

This chain connects TRBV27 to TRBJ2-7, with TRBD2 matching 9 bases. Per germline, CDR1 MNHEY and CDR2 SMNVEV (reference sequence). This CDR3 is 16 amino acids long. J gave up 2 bases and V 6 bases, and 11 bases lay outside the gene matches. CDR3 DNA: TGTGCCAGCAGCCCCTCGGGGGTAGCGGGGGCCTACGAGCAGTACTTC. It is translated as CASSPSGVAGAYEQYF.

The rearrangement joins TRBV5-4 to TRBJ1-1; 9 bases line up with TRBD1. This CDR3 region has 14 residues. The junction had 5 bases not matched to a gene; V was cut back by 3 bases and J by 5 bases. The germline CDR1 and CDR2 sequences are SGHNT and YYREEE (reference sequence). Here the CDR3 reads CASSYWTGETEAFF. The CDR3 DNA is TGTGCCAGCAGCTATTGGACAGGGGAAACTGAAGCTTTCTTT.

This clone showed up just a few times. The chain recombines TRBV21-1 with TRBJ2-7; the table names TRBD1, a call not compared with the DNA. TRBV21-1 constitutes a pseudogene. The length of the CDR3 is 19 residues. The CDR3 sequence is CASSKRGHITGTLSYEQYF. In DNA, the CDR3 is TGTGCCAGCAGCAAAAGGGGCCACATCACAGGGACCCTCTCCTACGAGCAGTACTTC.

The rearrangement uses TRBV7-9 and TRBJ2-5, with D unclear. Germline lookup yields CDR1 SEHNR and CDR2 FQNEAQ (reference sequence). V was cut by 4 bases and J by 5 bases, with 14 bases left in between. CDR3 length: 14 amino acids. The CDR3 coding sequence is TGTGCCAGCAGCTCTCCCTGGTCGGTCGAGACCCAGTACTTC. Translated, it gives CASSSPWSVETQYF.

The CDR3 sequence: CATSQYTEAFF. In nucleotides, the CDR3 is TGTGCCACCTCCCAGTACACTGAAGCTTTCTTT. The chain employs TRBV10-3 and TRBJ1-1; D remains ambiguous. The germline gives CDR1 ENHRY, CDR2 SYGVKD. V gave up 10 bases and J gave up 3 bases, with 9 bases separating them. The CDR3 is 11 amino acids.

The gene calls are TRBV7-3 and TRBJ2-1, with no clear D. Germline V gives CDR1 SGHTA, CDR2 FQGTGA. Deletions cut 2 bases from V and 6 bases from J, with 8 bases between. CDR3 length: 13 residues. The CDR3 region is CASSLGMPNEQFF. In DNA, the CDR3 is TGTGCCAGCAGCTTAGGCATGCCCAATGAGCAGTTCTTC. Variable domain in full (rest from reference TRBV7-3 and TRBJ2-1): GAGVSQTPSNKVTEKGKYVELRCDPISGHTALYWYRQSLGQGPEFLIYFQGTGAADDSGLPNDRFFAVRPEGSVSTLKIQRTERGDSAVYLCASSLGMPNEQFFGPGTRLTVL.

This clone has a handful of counts. The chain employs TRBV7-2 and TRBJ2-3; D is perhaps TRBD2 (5 bases). The germline CDR1 and CDR2 sequences are SGHTA and FQGNSA. V shed 6 bases and J shed 3 bases, with 19 bases lying between them. CDR3 size: 16 residues. CDR3 bases: TGTGCCAGCAGGCGGACCGTCAACGGGGTGACAGATACGCAGTATTTT. Amino acids: CASRRTVNGVTDTQYF.

This chain joins TRBV9 and TRBJ2-1, with 8 positions matching TRBD2. The CDR3 loop spans 14 amino acids. Germline V gene data show CDR1 as SGDLS and CDR2 as YYNGEE. The V segment lost 4 bases and the J segment 15 bases; nucleotides outside the gene matches: 15. The CDR3 spells CASSLDPGLVFPFF. CDR3 nucleotides: TGTGCCAGCAGCTTAGACCCGGGACTAGTTTTTCCGTTCTTC.